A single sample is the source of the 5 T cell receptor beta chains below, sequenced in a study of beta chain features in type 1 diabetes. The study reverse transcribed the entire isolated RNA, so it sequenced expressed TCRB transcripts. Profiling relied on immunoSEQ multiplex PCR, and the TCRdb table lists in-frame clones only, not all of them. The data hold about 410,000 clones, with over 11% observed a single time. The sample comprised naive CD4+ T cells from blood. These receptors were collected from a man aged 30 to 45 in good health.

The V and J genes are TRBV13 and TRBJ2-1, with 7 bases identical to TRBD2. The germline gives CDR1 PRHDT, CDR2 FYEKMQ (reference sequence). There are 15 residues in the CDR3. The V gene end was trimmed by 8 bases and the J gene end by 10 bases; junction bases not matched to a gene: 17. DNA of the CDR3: TGTGCCAGCGGGCGGAAGGGTGGCGGGAGTGGCGAGCAGTTCTTC. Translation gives CASGRKGGGSGEQFF.

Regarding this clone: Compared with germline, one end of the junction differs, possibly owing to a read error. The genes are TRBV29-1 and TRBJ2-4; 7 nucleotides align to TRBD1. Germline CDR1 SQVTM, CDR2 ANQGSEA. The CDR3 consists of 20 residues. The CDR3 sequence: CSAVQGSVLRDSRRSVIQHF. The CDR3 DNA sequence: TGCAGCGCCGTTCAGGGGTCGGTCCTCCGGGACAGTCGCAGGTCTGTCATTCAGCACTTC.

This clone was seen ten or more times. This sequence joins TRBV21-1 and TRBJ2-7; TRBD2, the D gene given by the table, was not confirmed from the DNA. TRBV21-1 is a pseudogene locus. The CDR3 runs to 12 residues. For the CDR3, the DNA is TGTGCCAGCAGCACTAGCTCCTACGAGCAGTACGTC. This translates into CASSTSSYEQYV.

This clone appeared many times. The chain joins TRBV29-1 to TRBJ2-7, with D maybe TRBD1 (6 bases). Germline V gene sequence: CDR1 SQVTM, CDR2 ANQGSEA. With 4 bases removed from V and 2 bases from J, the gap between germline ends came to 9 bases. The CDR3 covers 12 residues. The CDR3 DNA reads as TGCAGCGTTGCGGACAGAGCCTACGAGCAGTACTTC. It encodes CSVADRAYEQYF.

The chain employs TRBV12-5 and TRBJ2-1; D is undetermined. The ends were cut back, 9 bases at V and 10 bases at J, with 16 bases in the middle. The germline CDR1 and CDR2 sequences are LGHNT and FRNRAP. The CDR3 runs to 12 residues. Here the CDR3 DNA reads TGTGCTAGCACGATCGGGTTTCGCGAGCAGTTCTTC. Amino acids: CASTIGFREQFF.